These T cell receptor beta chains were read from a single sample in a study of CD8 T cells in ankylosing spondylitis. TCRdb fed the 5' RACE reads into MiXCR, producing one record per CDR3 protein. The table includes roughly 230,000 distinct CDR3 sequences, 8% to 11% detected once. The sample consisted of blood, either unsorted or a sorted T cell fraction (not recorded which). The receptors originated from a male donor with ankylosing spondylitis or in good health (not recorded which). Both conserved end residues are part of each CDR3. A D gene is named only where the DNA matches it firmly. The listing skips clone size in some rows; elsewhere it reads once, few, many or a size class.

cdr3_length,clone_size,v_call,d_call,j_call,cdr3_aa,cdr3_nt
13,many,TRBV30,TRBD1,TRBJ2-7,CAWRKGALYEQYF,TGTGCCTGGAGAAAGGGGGCGCTCTACGAGCAGTACTTC
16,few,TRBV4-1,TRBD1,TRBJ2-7,CASSQDGQGYWYEQYF,TGCGCCAGCAGCCAAGATGGACAGGGATATTGGTACGAGCAGTACTTC
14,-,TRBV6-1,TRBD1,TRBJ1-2,CASSRDRGRDGYTF,TGTGCCAGCAGTCGCGACAGGGGGCGGGATGGCTACACCTTC
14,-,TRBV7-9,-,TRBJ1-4,CASSRAGLNEKLFF,TGTGCCAGCAGTCGTGCGGGGCTCAATGAAAAACTGTTTTTT
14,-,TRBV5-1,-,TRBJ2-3,CASSGVPYTDTQYF,TGCGCCAGCAGCGGGGTCCCCTACACAGATACGCAGTATTTT
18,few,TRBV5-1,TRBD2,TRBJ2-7,CASSGTGTRGSTDYEQYF,TGCGCCAGCAGCGGGACCGGGACTAGGGGGTCTACGGACTACGAGCAGTACTTC
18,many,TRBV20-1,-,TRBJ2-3,CSAPVAARRGFSTDTQYF,TGCAGTGCCCCAGTGGCGGCCCGACGCGGGTTCAGCACAGATACGCAGTATTTT
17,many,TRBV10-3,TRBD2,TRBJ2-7,CAISSGLAGVTAYEQYF,TGTGCCATCAGTAGCGGACTAGCGGGAGTGACCGCCTACGAGCAGTACTTC
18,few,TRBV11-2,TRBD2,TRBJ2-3,CASSSGLAGFGSTDTQYF,TGTGCCAGCAGCTCGGGACTAGCGGGATTTGGCAGCACAGATACGCAGTATTTT
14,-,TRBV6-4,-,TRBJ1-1,CASSRDFMNTEAFF,TGTGCCAGCAGCCGGGACTTTATGAACACTGAAGCTTTCTTT
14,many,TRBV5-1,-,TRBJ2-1,CASSLGSWDNEQFF,TGCGCCAGCAGCTTGGGGTCTTGGGACAATGAGCAGTTCTTC
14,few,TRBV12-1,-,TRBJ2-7,CASSPPDRVCEQYF,TGTGCCAGCAGCCCACCTGACAGGGTATGCGAGCAGTACTTC
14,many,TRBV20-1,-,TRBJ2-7,CSAGSSGRSYEQYF,TGCAGTGCTGGTTCCTCTGGGAGGTCCTACGAGCAGTACTTC
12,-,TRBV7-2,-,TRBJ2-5,CASSLNVETQYF,TGTGCCAGCAGCTTAAATGTAGAGACCCAGTACTTC
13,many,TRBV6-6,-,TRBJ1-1,CASSYAGTTEAFF,TGTGCCAGCAGTTACGCGGGGACCACTGAAGCTTTCTTT
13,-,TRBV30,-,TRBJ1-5,CAWSFGGNQPQHF,TGTGCCTGGAGTTTCGGGGGAAATCAGCCCCAGCATTTT
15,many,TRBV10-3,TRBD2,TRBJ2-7,CAISGSAGGGYEQYF,TGTGCCATCAGTGGATCAGCGGGAGGGGGCTACGAGCAGTACTTC
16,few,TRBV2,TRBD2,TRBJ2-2,CASSGLGSGSAGELFF,TGTGCCAGCAGTGGCCTGGGTAGCGGGAGCGCCGGGGAGCTGTTTTTT
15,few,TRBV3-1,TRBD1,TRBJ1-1,CASSPDRGWNTEAFF,TGTGCCAGCAGCCCGGACAGGGGGTGGAACACTGAAGCTTTCTTT
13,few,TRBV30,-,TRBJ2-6,CAWSVFGANVLTF,TGTGCCTGGAGTGTTTTTGGGGCCAACGTCCTGACTTTC
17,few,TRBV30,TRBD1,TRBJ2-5,CAWSPAHRGSSQETQYF,TGTGCCTGGAGTCCAGCCCACAGGGGGTCCTCCCAAGAGACCCAGTACTTC
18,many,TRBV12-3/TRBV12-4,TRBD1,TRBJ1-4,CASSPESFGQGGIEKLFF,TGTGCCAGCAGCCCGGAATCGTTCGGACAGGGAGGGATAGAAAAACTGTTTTTT
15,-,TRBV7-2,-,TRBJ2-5,CASKRGDGYQETQYF,TGTGCCAGCAAACGCGGGGATGGGTACCAAGAGACCCAGTACTTC
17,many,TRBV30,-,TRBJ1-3,CAWSASFFTGGGNTIYF,TGTGCCTGGAGTGCATCCTTCTTCACCGGAGGTGGAAACACCATATATTTT
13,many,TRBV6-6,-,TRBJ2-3,CASNKDSTDTQYF,TGTGCCAGCAACAAGGACAGCACAGATACGCAGTATTTT
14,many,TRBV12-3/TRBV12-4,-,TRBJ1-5,CASSLAGWGQPQHF,TGTGCCAGCAGTTTAGCGGGGTGGGGTCAGCCCCAGCATTTT
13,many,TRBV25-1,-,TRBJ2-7,CASSETGWNEQYF,TGTGCCAGCAGTGAGACGGGGTGGAACGAGCAGTACTTC
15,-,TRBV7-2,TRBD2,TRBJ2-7,CASSVRLGREYEQYF,TGTGCCAGCAGCGTCAGACTGGGGAGGGAGTACGAGCAGTACTTC
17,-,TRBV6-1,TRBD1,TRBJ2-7,CASSPDRPGQGPYEQYF,TGTGCCAGCAGTCCTGACCGCCCGGGACAGGGCCCCTACGAGCAGTACTTC
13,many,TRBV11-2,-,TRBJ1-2,CASSLGGGEGYTF,TGTGCCAGCAGCTTAGGCGGCGGAGAGGGCTACACCTTC
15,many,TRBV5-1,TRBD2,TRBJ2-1,CASRGSTLAGNEQFF,TGCGCCAGCCGCGGGTCTACACTAGCGGGAAATGAGCAGTTCTTC
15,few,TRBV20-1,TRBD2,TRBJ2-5,CSARAGLAGDETQYF,TGCAGTGCTAGAGCGGGACTAGCGGGAGACGAGACCCAGTACTTC
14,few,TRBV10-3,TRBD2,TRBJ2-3,CAISGLAGRDTQYF,TGTGCCATCAGTGGACTAGCGGGGAGGGATACGCAGTATTTT
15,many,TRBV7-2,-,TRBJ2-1,CASSLAGNSYNEQFF,TGCGCCAGCAGCTTGGCGGGGAACTCCTACAATGAGCAGTTCTTC
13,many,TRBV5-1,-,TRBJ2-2,CASSLTFTGELFF,TGCGCCAGCAGCTTGACTTTCACCGGGGAGCTGTTTTTT
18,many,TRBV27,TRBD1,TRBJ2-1,CASSFRLGAGGSYNEQFF,TGTGCCAGCAGTTTCAGGTTAGGGGCAGGGGGCTCCTACAATGAGCAGTTCTTC
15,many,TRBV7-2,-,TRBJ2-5,CASSLDLGYQETQYF,TGTGCCAGCAGCTTAGACCTGGGTTACCAAGAGACCCAGTACTTC
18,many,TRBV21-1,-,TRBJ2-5,CASSTPPSRTSVQETQYF,TGTGCCAGCAGCACCCCCCCAAGCCGGACTAGCGTCCAAGAGACCCAGTACTTC
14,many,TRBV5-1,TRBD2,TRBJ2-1,CASSLEEAGGLPFF,TGCGCCAGCAGCTTGGAGGAAGCGGGAGGGCTCCCGTTCTTC
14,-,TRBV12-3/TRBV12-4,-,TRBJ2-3,CASSSVAVTDTQYF,TGTGCCAGCAGTTCCGTCGCGGTAACAGATACGCAGTATTTT
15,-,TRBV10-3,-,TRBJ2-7,CAISPGEAVRGEQYF,TGTGCCATCAGTCCCGGAGAGGCGGTCCGCGGCGAGCAGTACTTC
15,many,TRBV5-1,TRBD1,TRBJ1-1,CASSSGGAGWTEAFF,TGCGCCAGCAGCTCAGGGGGCGCCGGATGGACTGAAGCTTTCTTT
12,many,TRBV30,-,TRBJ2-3,CAWLGETDTQYF,TGTGCCTGGTTGGGGGAAACAGATACGCAGTATTTT
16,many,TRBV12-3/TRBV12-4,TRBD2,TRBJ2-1,CASSPPVLAHYNEQFF,TGTGCCAGCAGTCCCCCCGTACTAGCGCATTACAATGAGCAGTTCTTC
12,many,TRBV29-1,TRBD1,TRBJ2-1,CSVGQATPMQFF,TGCAGCGTCGGACAGGCCACCCCCATGCAGTTCTTC
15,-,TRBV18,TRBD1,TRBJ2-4,CASSPETGNVGIQYF,TGTGCCAGCTCACCAGAGACAGGGAATGTGGGCATTCAGTACTTC
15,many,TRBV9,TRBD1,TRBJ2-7,CASSVRTGGSYEQYF,TGTGCCAGCAGCGTACGGACAGGCGGGTCCTACGAGCAGTACTTC
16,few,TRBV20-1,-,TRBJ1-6,CSAGRSQGSYNSPLHF,TGCAGTGCTGGTCGTTCCCAGGGCTCCTATAATTCACCCCTCCACTTT
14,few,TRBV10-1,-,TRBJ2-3,CASSPLDHRDTQYF,TGCGCCAGCTCCCCTCTAGATCACCGGGATACGCAGTATTTT
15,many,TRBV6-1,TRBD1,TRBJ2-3,CASSSDRGRADTQYF,TGTGCCAGCAGCTCCGACAGGGGGAGGGCAGATACGCAGTATTTT
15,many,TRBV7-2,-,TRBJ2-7,CASSLYRDGTYEQYF,TGTGCCAGCAGCTTATATCGGGACGGGACCTACGAGCAGTACTTC
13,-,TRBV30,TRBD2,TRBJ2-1,CAWSASGRNEQFF,TGTGCCTGGAGCGCTAGCGGGAGAAATGAGCAGTTCTTC
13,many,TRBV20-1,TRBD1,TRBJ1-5,CSAGTGGNQPQHF,TGCAGTGCTGGTACAGGGGGCAATCAGCCCCAGCATTTT
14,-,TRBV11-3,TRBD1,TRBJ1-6,CASSLDGTGQTLHF,TGTGCCAGCAGCTTAGACGGGACAGGTCAAACCCTCCACTTT
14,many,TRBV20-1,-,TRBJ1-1,CSAREGGVNTEAFF,TGCAGTGCTAGAGAGGGGGGGGTGAACACTGAAGCTTTCTTT
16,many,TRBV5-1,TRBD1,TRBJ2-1,CASRIGGTGAYNEQFF,TGCGCCAGCAGGATCGGAGGGACAGGGGCTTACAATGAGCAGTTCTTC
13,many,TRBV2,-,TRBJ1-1,CASSETSAIEAFF,TGTGCCAGCAGTGAGACGTCAGCCATTGAAGCTTTCTTT
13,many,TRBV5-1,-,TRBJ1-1,CASGSAGPTEAFF,TGCGCCAGCGGGTCCGCGGGACCCACTGAAGCTTTCTTT
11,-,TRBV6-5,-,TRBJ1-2,CASSYGVGYTF,TGTGCCAGCAGTTATGGTGTCGGCTACACCTTC